This T cell receptor beta chain was captured by sequencing in a study of T cell responses to AZD1222 COVID-19 vaccine. The CDR3 extends over 14 amino acids. Germline V gene lookup returns CDR1 PRHDT and CDR2 FYEKMQ (reference sequence). Between the trimmed V and J ends, which lost 3 bases and 1 base, there was a span of 9 bases. Method: immunoSEQ multiplex PCR; TCRdb's copy keeps in-frame clones and lacks some. The sample includes about 110,000 clones, around 93% of them seen just once. The chain employs TRBV13 and TRBJ1-1; maybe TRBD1 (5 bases). This sample comprised peripheral blood, obtained on day 0 of AZD1222 vaccination. This TCR came from an adult in good health. This chain's CDR3 is CASSFTTENTEAFF. For the CDR3, the DNA is TGTGCCAGCAGCTTTACGACAGAGAACACTGAAGCTTTCTTT.